Listed below are T cell receptor beta chains from one sample, sequenced in a study of blood T cell repertoires in COVID-19. Measured with immunoSEQ multiplex PCR; TCRdb has only the in-frame clones, and not every one. This table holds around 20,000 clones, 89% found once. The material sequenced was peripheral blood. The receptors were gathered from a human donor with active COVID-19. The donor label of this sample is uncertain. Both conserved end residues are part of each CDR3. The order of the fields is CDR3 protein, CDR3 DNA, V gene, D gene, clone size, J gene. The D gene is left open where the match is weak. For some rows the clone size is stated as once, few or many, or as a class when expanded; others skip it.

CDR3aa: CASSVGGQGKEKLFF; CDR3nt: TGTGCCAGCAGCGTAGGAGGACAGGGAAAAGAAAAACTGTTTTTT; v_gene: TRBV9; d_gene: TRBD1; abundance: -; j_gene: TRBJ1-4
CDR3aa: CASSQDGLINYGYTF; CDR3nt: TGCGCCAGCAGCCAAGACGGACTGATAAACTATGGCTACACCTTC; v_gene: TRBV4-3; d_gene: -; abundance: -; j_gene: TRBJ1-2
CDR3aa: CASSFGGFQETQYF; CDR3nt: TGTGCCAGCAGCTTCGGCGGGTTCCAAGAGACCCAGTACTTC; v_gene: TRBV7-3; d_gene: -; abundance: -; j_gene: TRBJ2-5
CDR3aa: CASSRTAYNEQFF; CDR3nt: TGTGCCAGCAGTCGGACAGCTTACAATGAGCAGTTCTTC; v_gene: TRBV27; d_gene: -; abundance: once; j_gene: TRBJ2-1
CDR3aa: CASSLSRTGRWTGELFF; CDR3nt: TGTGCCAGCTCCCTCTCCCGTACAGGGCGTTGGACCGGGGAGCTGTTTTTT; v_gene: TRBV18; d_gene: -; abundance: -; j_gene: TRBJ2-2
CDR3aa: CASTRQGSSYEQYF; CDR3nt: TGTGCCAGCACTAGACAGGGGAGCTCCTACGAGCAGTACTTC; v_gene: TRBV6-5; d_gene: TRBD1; abundance: -; j_gene: TRBJ2-7
CDR3aa: CASSSQAGPGYEQFF; CDR3nt: TGTGCCAGCAGCTCTCAAGCGGGGCCGGGGTATGAGCAGTTCTTC; v_gene: TRBV7-3; d_gene: TRBD2; abundance: few; j_gene: TRBJ2-1
CDR3aa: CASSEEPGWGTGANEQYF; CDR3nt: TGTGCCAGCAGTGAAGAACCCGGTTGGGGGACAGGGGCCAACGAGCAGTACTTC; v_gene: TRBV6-1; d_gene: TRBD1; abundance: -; j_gene: TRBJ2-7
CDR3aa: CASSYSWQGPNTEAFF; CDR3nt: TGTGCCAGCAGTTACTCGTGGCAGGGTCCGAACACTGAAGCTTTCTTT; v_gene: TRBV6-5; d_gene: -; abundance: once; j_gene: TRBJ1-1
CDR3aa: CASSSLLAGGGTQYF; CDR3nt: TGTGCCAGCAGCTCCTTACTAGCGGGGGGAGGGACCCAGTACTTC; v_gene: TRBV11-1; d_gene: TRBD2; abundance: -; j_gene: TRBJ2-5
CDR3aa: CASSLVSRTETQYF; CDR3nt: TGCGCCAGCAGCTTGGTAAGTAGAACAGAGACCCAGTACTTC; v_gene: TRBV5-1; d_gene: -; abundance: -; j_gene: TRBJ2-5
CDR3aa: CASSLVRGAVTDTQYF; CDR3nt: TGTGCCAGCAGCTTAGTTCGGGGGGCGGTTACAGATACGCAGTATTTT; v_gene: TRBV11-3; d_gene: -; abundance: few; j_gene: TRBJ2-3
CDR3aa: CASSQDRSNEQFF; CDR3nt: TGTGCCAGCAGCCAAGACAGGTCAAATGAGCAGTTCTTC; v_gene: TRBV12-3/TRBV12-4; d_gene: -; abundance: few; j_gene: TRBJ2-1
CDR3aa: CASSRGTSGSNLFFRSSYNEQFF; CDR3nt: TGCGCCAGCAGCCGGGGGACTAGCGGGAGCAACCTTTTCTTTAGGAGCTCCTACAATGAGCAGTTCTTC; v_gene: TRBV5-1; d_gene: TRBD2; abundance: -; j_gene: TRBJ2-1
CDR3aa: CASSGLGTGDEETQYF; CDR3nt: TGCGCCAGCAGTGGGCTCGGGACAGGGGACGAAGAGACCCAGTACTTC; v_gene: TRBV10-2; d_gene: TRBD1; abundance: -; j_gene: TRBJ2-5
CDR3aa: CASSPHHGGAYEQYF; CDR3nt: TGTGCCAGCAGCCCCCATCATGGGGGCGCGTACGAGCAGTACTTC; v_gene: TRBV7-2; d_gene: -; abundance: -; j_gene: TRBJ2-7
CDR3aa: CASSAINHSGGPSGKNIQYF; CDR3nt: TGTGCCAGTAGCGCTATTAATCATAGCGGGGGACCCTCAGGCAAAAACATTCAGTACTTC; v_gene: TRBV19; d_gene: TRBD2; abundance: -; j_gene: TRBJ2-4
CDR3aa: CASSSTDRASYEQYF; CDR3nt: TGTGCCAGCAGCTCAACCGACAGGGCCTCCTACGAGCAGTACTTC; v_gene: TRBV7-2; d_gene: TRBD1; abundance: -; j_gene: TRBJ2-7
CDR3aa: CASTGGFRQPQHF; CDR3nt: TGTGCCAGTACAGGGGGCTTTCGACAGCCCCAGCATTTT; v_gene: TRBV28; d_gene: TRBD1; abundance: -; j_gene: TRBJ1-5
CDR3aa: CASSLPGGQGTGELFF; CDR3nt: TGCGCCAGCAGCTTGCCGGGGGGGCAGGGCACCGGGGAGCTGTTTTTT; v_gene: TRBV5-1; d_gene: TRBD2; abundance: -; j_gene: TRBJ2-2
CDR3aa: CASSRPTGWPYEQYF; CDR3nt: TGTGCCAGCTCAAGACCAACAGGGTGGCCCTACGAGCAGTACTTC; v_gene: TRBV18; d_gene: -; abundance: -; j_gene: TRBJ2-7
CDR3aa: CASSQSGTSPSYEQYF; CDR3nt: TGTGCCAGCAGCCAATCCGGGACTAGCCCCTCCTACGAGCAGTACTTC; v_gene: TRBV7-2; d_gene: TRBD2; abundance: -; j_gene: TRBJ2-7
CDR3aa: CASKGLAGYTDTQYF; CDR3nt: TGTGCCAGCAAGGGACTAGCGGGCTACACAGATACGCAGTATTTT; v_gene: TRBV27; d_gene: TRBD2; abundance: -; j_gene: TRBJ2-3
CDR3aa: CASSFETPREETQYF; CDR3nt: TGTGCCAGCAGCTTTGAAACGCCCAGGGAAGAGACCCAGTACTTC; v_gene: TRBV5-4; d_gene: -; abundance: -; j_gene: TRBJ2-5
CDR3aa: CSVATSGGELFF; CDR3nt: TGCAGCGTTGCTACTAGTGGCGGGGAGCTGTTTTTT; v_gene: TRBV29-1; d_gene: -; abundance: -; j_gene: TRBJ2-2
CDR3aa: CASSKSPGQGNTEAFF; CDR3nt: TGTGCCAGCAGTAAATCACCGGGACAGGGGAACACTGAAGCTTTCTTT; v_gene: TRBV6-2/TRBV6-3; d_gene: TRBD1; abundance: -; j_gene: TRBJ1-1
CDR3aa: CASSPYVPNYGYTF; CDR3nt: TGTGCCAGCAGCCCCTATGTTCCTAACTATGGCTACACCTTC; v_gene: TRBV3-1/TRBV3-2; d_gene: -; abundance: -; j_gene: TRBJ1-2
CDR3aa: CASSYQAYGYTF; CDR3nt: TGTGCCAGCAGTTACCAGGCCTATGGCTACACCTTC; v_gene: TRBV6-2/TRBV6-3; d_gene: -; abundance: -; j_gene: TRBJ1-2
CDR3aa: CASSYGGLAGEDTQYF; CDR3nt: TGTGCCAGCAGTTACGGGGGACTAGCGGGAGAAGATACGCAGTATTTT; v_gene: TRBV6-2/TRBV6-3; d_gene: TRBD2; abundance: -; j_gene: TRBJ2-3
CDR3aa: CASSLAWTSETDTQYF; CDR3nt: TGTGCCAGCAGCTTAGCTTGGACTAGCGAGACAGATACGCAGTATTTT; v_gene: TRBV5-8; d_gene: TRBD2; abundance: -; j_gene: TRBJ2-3
CDR3aa: CASSYSTGTTYEQYF; CDR3nt: TGTGCCAGCAGTTACTCAACAGGGACTACCTACGAGCAGTACTTC; v_gene: TRBV6-5; d_gene: -; abundance: -; j_gene: TRBJ2-7
CDR3aa: CASSSRGESLTRQETQYF; CDR3nt: TGTGCCAGCAGCTCCCGGGGGGAGTCCCTAACCCGCCAAGAGACCCAGTACTTC; v_gene: TRBV7-2; d_gene: TRBD2; abundance: -; j_gene: TRBJ2-5
CDR3aa: CASSQEYGGRGNSPLHF; CDR3nt: TGTGCCAGCAGCCAAGAATATGGGGGAAGGGGGAATTCACCCCTCCACTTT; v_gene: TRBV14; d_gene: -; abundance: -; j_gene: TRBJ1-6
CDR3aa: CASSLVVYEQYF; CDR3nt: TGTGCCAGCAGCTTAGTAGTCTACGAGCAGTACTTC; v_gene: TRBV11-3; d_gene: -; abundance: -; j_gene: TRBJ2-7
CDR3aa: CASSYSTGMREGYTF; CDR3nt: TGTGCCAGCAGTTACTCGACAGGGATGAGGGAAGGCTACACCTTC; v_gene: TRBV6-5; d_gene: TRBD1; abundance: -; j_gene: TRBJ1-2
CDR3aa: CASSPGTSGRAGTDTQYF; CDR3nt: TGCGCCAGCAGCCCCGGGACTAGCGGGAGGGCCGGCACAGATACGCAGTATTTT; v_gene: TRBV4-1; d_gene: TRBD2; abundance: -; j_gene: TRBJ2-3
CDR3aa: CSVEPRGAFYGYTF; CDR3nt: TGCAGCGTTGAACCCCGGGGAGCCTTCTATGGCTACACCTTC; v_gene: TRBV29-1; d_gene: -; abundance: -; j_gene: TRBJ1-2
CDR3aa: CASSERQGSGNTIYF; CDR3nt: TGTGCCAGCAGTGAACGGCAGGGATCCGGAAACACCATATATTTT; v_gene: TRBV6-1; d_gene: -; abundance: -; j_gene: TRBJ1-3
CDR3aa: CASSLAPWRGGTGELFF; CDR3nt: TGTGCCAGCAGCTTAGCCCCCTGGAGGGGGGGGACCGGGGAGCTGTTTTTT; v_gene: TRBV7-8; d_gene: -; abundance: -; j_gene: TRBJ2-2
CDR3aa: CASSSPSGTENSPLHF; CDR3nt: TGTGCCAGCAGCTCCCCTTCCGGGACAGAAAATTCACCCCTCCACTTT; v_gene: TRBV9; d_gene: TRBD1; abundance: -; j_gene: TRBJ1-6
CDR3aa: CASSQGQGKGYEQYF; CDR3nt: TGTGCCAGCAGCCAGGGACAGGGGAAGGGCTACGAGCAGTACTTC; v_gene: TRBV14; d_gene: TRBD1; abundance: -; j_gene: TRBJ2-7
CDR3aa: CASSYTPDRGGYTF; CDR3nt: TGTGCCAGCAGTTACACCCCGGACCGGGGGGGCTACACCTTC; v_gene: TRBV6-6; d_gene: -; abundance: -; j_gene: TRBJ1-2
CDR3aa: CATSTGQGATEAFF; CDR3nt: TGTGCCACCAGCACCGGACAGGGGGCCACTGAAGCTTTCTTT; v_gene: TRBV15; d_gene: TRBD1; abundance: -; j_gene: TRBJ1-1
CDR3aa: CAWSGWVGTDLLTNEKLFF; CDR3nt: TGTGCCTGGAGTGGGTGGGTCGGGACAGATCTACTTACTAATGAAAAACTGTTTTTT; v_gene: TRBV30; d_gene: TRBD1; abundance: -; j_gene: TRBJ1-4
CDR3aa: CASSPQGDNQPQHF; CDR3nt: TGTGCCAGCAGCCCACAGGGGGACAATCAGCCCCAGCATTTT; v_gene: TRBV6-5; d_gene: TRBD1; abundance: -; j_gene: TRBJ1-5
CDR3aa: CASSLQGTETQYF; CDR3nt: TGTGCCAGCAGCCTACAGGGGACAGAGACCCAGTACTTC; v_gene: TRBV28; d_gene: TRBD1; abundance: -; j_gene: TRBJ2-5
CDR3aa: CASSYRTYTEAFF; CDR3nt: TGTGCCAGCAGTTACAGGACTTACACTGAAGCTTTCTTT; v_gene: TRBV6-2/TRBV6-3; d_gene: -; abundance: -; j_gene: TRBJ1-1
CDR3aa: CASSSTGKQYF; CDR3nt: TGTGCCAGCAGTTCTACGGGGAAGCAGTACTTC; v_gene: TRBV12-3/TRBV12-4; d_gene: -; abundance: -; j_gene: TRBJ2-7
CDR3aa: CASSPSAQNTEAFF; CDR3nt: TGCGCCAGCAGCCCCAGCGCACAAAACACTGAAGCTTTCTTT; v_gene: TRBV4-1; d_gene: -; abundance: -; j_gene: TRBJ1-1
CDR3aa: CASSLGSQPGLAGGWAKNIQYF; CDR3nt: TGTGCCAGCAGCTTAGGGAGCCAACCGGGACTAGCGGGAGGGTGGGCCAAAAACATTCAGTACTTC; v_gene: TRBV7-8; d_gene: TRBD2; abundance: -; j_gene: TRBJ2-4
CDR3aa: CASSVGGGEQFF; CDR3nt: TGTGCCAGCAGTGTGGGGGGAGGTGAGCAGTTCTTC; v_gene: TRBV28; d_gene: -; abundance: -; j_gene: TRBJ2-1
CDR3aa: CASSVNQGAVVDTQYF; CDR3nt: TGCGCCAGCAGCGTAAATCAGGGGGCGGTTGTAGATACGCAGTATTTT; v_gene: TRBV5-1; d_gene: TRBD1; abundance: -; j_gene: TRBJ2-3
CDR3aa: CASSQRNGQGLGNGYTF; CDR3nt: TGTGCCAGCAGCCAACGCAACGGACAGGGGCTGGGAAATGGCTACACCTTC; v_gene: TRBV3-1/TRBV3-2; d_gene: TRBD1; abundance: -; j_gene: TRBJ1-2
CDR3aa: CASSQVPGKGYGYTF; CDR3nt: TGTGCCAGCAGCCAAGTACCAGGGAAAGGCTATGGCTACACCTTC; v_gene: TRBV3-1/TRBV3-2; d_gene: -; abundance: -; j_gene: TRBJ1-2
CDR3aa: CSVTRANNEQFF; CDR3nt: TGCAGCGTTACCAGAGCGAACAATGAGCAGTTCTTC; v_gene: TRBV29-1; d_gene: -; abundance: -; j_gene: TRBJ2-1